The 7 T cell receptor beta chains presented below share a single source sample, sequenced in a study of early stage breast cancer tumors. The method was immunoSEQ multiplex PCR; TCRdb's version includes in-frame clones alone and lacks a portion of them. The table has 65,000 to 75,000 clones, about 85% seen once. Sequenced material: blood. These receptors all come from a person aged 35 to 50 with breast cancer.

This clone was counted once. The V call is TRBV18, the J call TRBJ1-4; TRBD1 aligns across 10 bases. Germline CDR1 and CDR2: KGHSH and LQKENI. The J segment lost 6 bases and the V segment lost 6 bases, leaving 4 bases of the junction unmatched. The CDR3 consists of 14 residues. CDR3 in DNA: TGTGCCAGCTCCCCCGGGACAGGGGATGAAAAACTGTTTTTT. Amino acids: CASSPGTGDEKLFF.

J is TRBJ1-5 and V is TRBV12-5; no clear D. This CDR3 is 17 amino acids long. Germline assignment: CDR1 LGHNT and CDR2 FRNRAP. The V end lost 1 base, the J end lost 2 bases, and 15 bases lay between the germline ends. CDR3 sequence (DNA): TGTGCTAGTGGTTTGGCGGGTGGGTTGGAGGGCAATCAGCCCCAGCATTTT. It is translated as CASGLAGGLEGNQPQHF.

The DNA of the CDR3 is TGCGCCAGCAGCACCTATTCTAGCGGCAGCACCGGGGAGCTGTTTTTT. Translation: CASSTYSSGSTGELFF. The V gene is TRBV5-1, the J gene TRBJ2-2; 7 nucleotides match TRBD2. Germline V gene lookup returns CDR1 SGHRS and CDR2 YFSETQ. CDR3 length: 16 amino acids. The V segment lost 4 bases and the J segment 4 bases; nucleotides outside the gene matches: 10.

The chain employs TRBV7-6 and TRBJ2-1; 9 nucleotides match TRBD2. The CDR3 is 17 residues long. V gave up 4 bases and J gave up 0 bases; unmatched junction bases: 7. The V gene's germline CDR1 is SGHVS and CDR2 FNYEAQ. The CDR3 DNA reads TGTGCCAGCAGCTCCAGGACTAGCGTTAGCTCCTACAATGAGCAGTTCTTC. The encoded protein is CASSSRTSVSSYNEQFF.

The chain carries TRBV19 and TRBJ2-6; D uncertain. Germline V gene sequence: CDR1 LNHDA, CDR2 SQIVND (reference sequence). With 3 bases removed from V and 0 bases from J, the gap between germline ends came to 12 bases. This CDR3 comprises 17 residues. The CDR3 loop reads CASSIKGLFSGANVLTF. DNA for the CDR3: TGTGCCAGTAGTATCAAGGGCCTTTTCTCTGGGGCCAACGTCCTGACTTTC.

This clone was detected only once. V gene TRBV18 combines with J gene TRBJ2-1, with D possibly being TRBD1 (7 bases). Trimming took off 4 bases at V and 3 bases at J, with 19 bases between the two ends. This CDR3 region has 17 residues. CDR1 KGHSH and CDR2 LQKENI come from the germline V gene. For the CDR3, the DNA is TGTGCCAGCTCACGCCTGGACCCAGGGGGAGGCTACAATGAGCAGTTCTTC. Encoded protein: CASSRLDPGGGYNEQFF.

The chain joins TRBV13 to TRBJ1-1; D gene ambiguous. CDR3 length: 12 amino acids. V lost 6 bases and J lost 4, with 9 bases in between. The germline CDR1 and CDR2 sequences are PRHDT and FYEKMQ (reference sequence). CDR3 coding DNA: TGTGCCAGCAGTCACTTAGGCACTGAAGCTTTCTTT. As protein: CASSHLGTEAFF.